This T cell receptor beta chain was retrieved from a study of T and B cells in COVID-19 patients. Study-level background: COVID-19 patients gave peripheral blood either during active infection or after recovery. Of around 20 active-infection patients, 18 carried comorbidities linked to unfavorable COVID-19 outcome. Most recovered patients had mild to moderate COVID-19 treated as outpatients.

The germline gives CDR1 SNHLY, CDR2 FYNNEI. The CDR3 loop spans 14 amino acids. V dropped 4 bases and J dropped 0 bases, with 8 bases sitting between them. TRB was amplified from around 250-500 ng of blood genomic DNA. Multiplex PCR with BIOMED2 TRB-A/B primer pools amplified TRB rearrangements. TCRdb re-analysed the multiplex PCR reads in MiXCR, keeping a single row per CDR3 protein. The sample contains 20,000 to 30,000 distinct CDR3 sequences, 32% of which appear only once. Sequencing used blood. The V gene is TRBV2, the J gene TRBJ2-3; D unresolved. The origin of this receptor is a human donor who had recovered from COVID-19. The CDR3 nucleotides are TGTGCCAGCAGTGTGGATTCTAGCACAGATACGCAGTATTTT. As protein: CASSVDSSTDTQYF.